The source of this T cell receptor (beta chain) is a study of shared clonotypes between healthy human individuals. The germline gives CDR1 LNHDA, CDR2 SQIVND (reference sequence). The CDR3 length is 15 residues. V was trimmed by 5 bases and J by 0 bases, leaving 11 bases between them. The assay was immunoSEQ multiplex PCR, and TCRdb's table has in-frame clones only and misses some. The sample comprises 2 million to 2.5 million clones, around 90% of which are singletons, and more than 0.35% rests with the top ten. As regards this clone: Its antigen is currently unknown.

The study, taken as a whole, reports: Estimated richness values were generally larger in naive subsets than in memory subsets.

This sequence originates from a man aged 18 to 35 in good health. Some clones in this sample may be carry-over from other donors' samples. The chain combines TRBV19 with TRBJ2-1, with D uncertain. The sequenced sample consisted of naive CD4+ T cells from PBMCs. As for subset: CD45RA+ positively selected. The CDR3 sequence: CASSVSRSSYNEQFF. The CDR3 DNA follows: TGTGCCAGTAGTGTTAGCCGGAGCTCCTACAATGAGCAGTTCTTC.